This is a list of T cell receptor beta chains from one sample in a study of cytomegalovirus exposure and HLA in healthy donors. Sequenced by immunoSEQ multiplex PCR; TCRdb stores in-frame clones only, minus some. The sample lists about 62,000 clones, around 87% occurring once. Sequences were obtained from PBMCs. The receptors here all came from a man between 18 and 35 years old in good health and CMV-seronegative. CDR3s include the opening cysteine and the closing phenylalanine or tryptophan. A D gene is named only where the DNA matches it firmly.

D	V	J	CDR3
TRBD1	TRBV7-3	TRBJ2-2	CASSPTGPGELFF
TRBD2	TRBV4-1	TRBJ2-1	CASSQGGLAGGYNEQFF
TRBD2	TRBV10-3	TRBJ2-1	CASGTSGGDNEQFF
NA	TRBV30	TRBJ1-1	CAWTRTASNTEAFF
NA	TRBV29-1	TRBJ2-5	CSVEESGGLQETRYF
TRBD1	TRBV6-1	TRBJ2-3	CASSERTGGADTQYF
TRBD1	TRBV2	TRBJ1-1	CASIPQGGTEAFF
TRBD1	TRBV15	TRBJ1-2	CATSGGTGTGYGYTF
NA	TRBV7-8	TRBJ2-1	CASSLLQGQWNEQFF
NA	TRBV5-1	TRBJ2-7	CASSLYLGIQGRDEQYF
TRBD1	TRBV5-1	TRBJ2-2	CASSPTGATGELFF
NA	TRBV7-8	TRBJ1-1	CASSLVEGSHTEAFF
NA	TRBV4-1	TRBJ2-7	CASSQEGVEQYF
NA	TRBV18	TRBJ1-5	CASSSAPDQPQHF
NA	TRBV4-1	TRBJ1-1	CASSPTSSQRATEAFF
NA	TRBV5-1	TRBJ2-2	CASSFNYNTGELFF
NA	TRBV7-9	TRBJ1-1	CASSGPGGNTEAFF
NA	TRBV7-8	TRBJ1-2	CASSKHGDYGYTF
NA	TRBV6-4	TRBJ1-1	CASSAVMNTEAFF
NA	TRBV6-5	TRBJ2-7	CASSGAGTYEQYF
TRBD2	TRBV10-3	TRBJ2-1	CAISGGLAGGPRHEQFF
TRBD2	TRBV6-6	TRBJ2-5	CASSSLAGGDEETQYF
NA	TRBV19	TRBJ1-2	CAVAAGDYGYTF
NA	TRBV27	TRBJ2-1	CASRARGIPEQFF
NA	TRBV7-2	TRBJ2-6	CASSLYGGSGANVLTF
TRBD1	TRBV10-3	TRBJ1-5	CAISDDRARQPQHF
NA	TRBV29-1	TRBJ2-1	CSPEPTGRGGNEQFF
TRBD2	TRBV4-1	TRBJ2-7	CASSGPQRGLGEQYF
TRBD1	TRBV9	TRBJ1-4	CASSAGQGREKLFF
NA	TRBV15	TRBJ1-5	CATSSWTRDNQPQHF
TRBD2	TRBV11-2	TRBJ2-5	CASSQGLAKTQYF
NA	TRBV5-1	NA	CAGSKSGQLYEQYF
TRBD1	TRBV5-1	TRBJ1-2	CASSRTGGVSYGYTF
NA	TRBV7-3	TRBJ1-1	CASSLAENTEAFF
NA	TRBV5-1	TRBJ1-1	CASSLTGNTEAFF
TRBD2	TRBV14	TRBJ2-3	CASSQAGTISTDTQYF
NA	TRBV10-1	TRBJ2-7	CASSEGRTTNLQYF
NA	TRBV10-3	TRBJ1-3	CAISGAGSGTIYF
NA	TRBV4-1	TRBJ1-1	CASSQVVTTEAFF
TRBD1	TRBV28	TRBJ2-3	CASSIPTPRDRANWDTQYF
TRBD2	TRBV6-5	TRBJ2-1	CASSSGGTSYNEQFF
NA	TRBV7-3	TRBJ2-7	CASSLNSGAYYEQYF
NA	TRBV7-3	TRBJ1-5	CASSYHRVTDQPQHF
NA	TRBV5-6	TRBJ1-6	CASSLGQLEESYNSPLHF
NA	TRBV7-9	TRBJ2-5	CASSLSLGETQYF
TRBD1	TRBV19	TRBJ1-1	CASSIGQVDLNTEAFF